This passage covers 12 T cell receptor beta chains from one sample sequenced in a study of technical replicates of blood from four donors. Here immunoSEQ multiplex PCR was the method, and the copy in TCRdb shows in-frame clones only, minus some. In the table there are about 100,000 clones, roughly 96% of which are singletons. Sequencing was carried out using T cells isolated from PBMCs. These receptors all come from a human donor in good health.

The rearrangement uses TRBV6-5 and TRBJ2-3; the match to TRBD2 covers 13 bases. The CDR3 is 13 residues long. With V trimmed by 5 bases and J by 14 bases, 7 bases remained unmatched. Germline V gene lookup returns CDR1 MNHEY and CDR2 SVGAGI. The chain's CDR3 is CASSRRTSGSWYF. The CDR3 coding sequence is TGTGCCAGCAGTCGAAGGACTAGCGGGAGTTGGTATTTT.

The chain recombines TRBV27 with TRBJ1-4, with D hard to call. V was clipped by 5 bases and J by 10 bases, with 8 bases between them. Germline CDR1 is MNHEY and CDR2 is SMNVEV (reference sequence). This CDR3 comprises 11 residues. CDR3 nucleotide sequence: TGTGCCAGCAGTGGAGAGGGAAAACTGTTTTTT. This sequence encodes CASSGEGKLFF.

The V and J genes are TRBV7-8 and TRBJ2-1; 8 positions agree with TRBD2. V dropped 8 bases and J dropped 6; count of bases not matched to a gene: 9. This CDR3 contains 14 residues. Germline V gene data show CDR1 as SGHVS and CDR2 as FQNEAQ. The CDR3 nucleotides are TGTGCCAGCGGTCCAGAGCGGGAGATCAATGAGCAGTTCTTC. As protein: CASGPEREINEQFF.

This chain connects TRBV11-3 to TRBJ2-7, with D possibly matching TRBD1 (6 bases). Trimming took 1 base from V and 2 from J, leaving 12 bases between them. CDR1 is SGHNT, CDR2 YENEEA, per germline. There are 15 residues in the CDR3. The DNA for the CDR3 is TGTGCCAGCAGCTTAGCGGGACAACACCCCTACGAGCAGTACTTC. This gives the protein CASSLAGQHPYEQYF. Together with reference TRBV11-3 and TRBJ2-7, the CDR3 gives the full variable domain: EAGVVQSPRYKIIEKKQPVAFWCNPISGHNTLYWYLQNLGQGPELLIRYENEEAVDDSQLPKDRFSAERLKGVDSTLKIQPAELGDSAVYLCASSLAGQHPYEQYFGPGTRLTVT.

The chain combines TRBV6-6 with TRBJ2-7; D ambiguous. Deletions cut 5 bases from V and 3 bases from J, with 11 bases between. This CDR3 comprises 13 residues. The germline CDR1 and CDR2 sequences are MNHNY and SVGAGI (reference sequence). CDR3 loop: CASSAGASYEQYF. The CDR3 DNA reads as TGTGCCAGCAGTGCCGGAGCAAGCTACGAGCAGTACTTC.

A single count supports this clone. The chain employs TRBV9 and TRBJ2-1; the match to TRBD1 covers 9 bases. Per germline, CDR1 SGDLS and CDR2 YYNGEE. Trimming at V came to 0 bases and at J to 8 bases, leaving 6 bases not matched to a gene. The CDR3 length is 15 residues. CDR3 in DNA: TGTGCCAGCAGCGTAGTGGGGACAGGGTTCGATGAGCAGTTCTTC. Protein: CASSVVGTGFDEQFF.

CDR3 in amino acids: CASSLGLAGGPYEQYF. The CDR3 coding sequence is TGTGCCAGCAGCTTGGGACTAGCGGGAGGGCCCTACGAGCAGTACTTC. The V call is TRBV5-6, the J call TRBJ2-7, with 14 bases lining up with TRBD2. The ends lost 0 bases at V and 2 bases at J; junction bases unmatched: 1. Germline V lookup: CDR1 SGHDT, CDR2 YYEEEE. CDR3 size: 16 residues.

This chain joins TRBV7-9 and TRBJ2-7, with TRBD1 identical over 10 bases. V lost 6 bases to trimming and J lost 5 bases; unmatched junction nucleotides: 7. This CDR3 is 14 amino acids long. Looked up from germline, CDR1 is SEHNR and CDR2 is FQNEAQ (reference sequence). The CDR3 loop reads CASSPGTGDHEQYF. CDR3 sequence (DNA): TGTGCCAGCAGTCCCGGGACAGGGGACCACGAGCAGTACTTC.

The rearrangement links TRBV6-1 to TRBJ2-7, with 8 positions matching TRBD1. The V and J ends lost 9 bases and 0 bases, in that order; junction bases with no gene match: 10. This CDR3 comprises 15 residues. The germline gives CDR1 MNHNS, CDR2 SASEGT. The CDR3 loop reads CARRPRDRISYEQYF. The DNA of the CDR3 is TGTGCCAGAAGACCCCGGGACAGGATCTCCTACGAGCAGTACTTC.

CDR3 amino acids: CASSPRLAEYNEQFF. CDR3 nucleotides: TGTGCCAGCAGCCCCCGACTAGCGGAGTACAATGAGCAGTTCTTC. This chain joins TRBV9 and TRBJ2-1; 9 positions match TRBD2. Germline V gene sequence: CDR1 SGDLS, CDR2 YYNGEE. The CDR3 length is 15 residues. Trimming at V came to 4 bases and at J to 4 bases, leaving 6 bases not matched to a gene.

The table lists this clone with a few counts. V and J are TRBV5-6 and TRBJ1-1; no firm D call. Trimming took 6 bases from V and 6 from J, leaving 18 bases between them. This CDR3 spans 14 amino acids. The germline CDR1 and CDR2 sequences are SGHDT and YYEEEE. The CDR3, as DNA: TGTGCCAGCACCGTGTTGGGAGGGAGGGCTGAAGCTTTCTTT. It is translated as CASTVLGGRAEAFF.

The chain carries TRBV5-6 and TRBJ2-3; 11 nucleotides line up with TRBD2. V dropped 2 bases and J dropped 2; count of bases not matched to a gene: 4. The CDR3 runs to 16 residues. Germline V lookup: CDR1 SGHDT, CDR2 YYEEEE. The CDR3 sequence: CASSFLAGGSTDTQYF. DNA for the CDR3: TGTGCCAGCAGCTTTTTAGCGGGAGGGTCCACAGATACGCAGTATTTT.